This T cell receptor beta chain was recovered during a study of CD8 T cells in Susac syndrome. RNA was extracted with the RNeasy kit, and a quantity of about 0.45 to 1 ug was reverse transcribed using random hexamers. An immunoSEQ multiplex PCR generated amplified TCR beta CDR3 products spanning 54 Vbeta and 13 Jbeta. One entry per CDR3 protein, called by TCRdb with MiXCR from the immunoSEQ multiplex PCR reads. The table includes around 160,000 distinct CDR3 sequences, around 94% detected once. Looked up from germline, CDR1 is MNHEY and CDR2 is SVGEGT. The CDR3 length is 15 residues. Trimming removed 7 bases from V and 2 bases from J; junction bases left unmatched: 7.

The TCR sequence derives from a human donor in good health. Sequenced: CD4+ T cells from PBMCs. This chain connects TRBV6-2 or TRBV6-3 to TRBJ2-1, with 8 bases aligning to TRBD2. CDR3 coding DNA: TGTGCCAGCACCCGCGGGGGGAACCCCTACAATGAGCAGTTCTTC. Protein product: CASTRGGNPYNEQFF.